One and the same sample provided the 6 T cell receptor beta chains below, sequenced in a study of early T cells in non-severe SARS-CoV-2 infection. Via MiXCR, TCRdb re-called the 5' RACE reads, giving one row per CDR3 protein. The sample yields around 40,000 distinct CDR3 sequences, around 5.7% seen once. The source material was whole blood. The receptors come from an adult who was a healthcare worker with PCR-confirmed SARS-CoV-2 infection or an uninfected control (not recorded which).

This clonotype was counted a few times. The chain combines TRBV15 with TRBJ2-5; maybe TRBD2 (7 bases). Germline CDR1 is LNHNV and CDR2 is YYDKDF (reference sequence). Deletions cut 1 base from V and 0 bases from J, with 24 bases between. The CDR3 loop spans 20 amino acids. The DNA of the CDR3 is TGTGCCACCAGCAGAGGACGCAGGGCTAGCGGAGGGGGGCACCAAGAGACCCAGTACTTC. Protein product: CATSRGRRASGGGHQETQYF. Complete variable domain (other parts from reference TRBV15 and TRBJ2-5): DAMVIQNPRYQVTQFGKPVTLSCSQTLNHNVMYWYQQKSSQAPKLLFHYYDKDFNNEADTPDNFQSRRPNTSFCFLDIRSPGLGDTAMYLCATSRGRRASGGGHQETQYFGPGTRLLVL.

In this sample, this clonotype turned up many times. The chain is built from TRBV24-1 and TRBJ2-2; D remains unclear. The CDR3 loop spans 17 amino acids. Germline lookup yields CDR1 KGHDR and CDR2 SFDVKD. Trimming left V 3 bases short and J 7 bases short, with 20 bases between. The CDR3 loop is CATSDTTLGYEDGELFF. Written as DNA, the CDR3 is TGTGCCACCAGTGATACGACGCTGGGGTACGAAGACGGGGAGCTGTTTTTT.

Many counts were recorded for this clonotype. The chain has TRBV5-1 and TRBJ2-1, with 9 positions matching TRBD1. The germline V gene has CDR1 SGHRS and CDR2 YFSETQ. CDR3 size: 15 residues. V was pared by 0 bases and J by 7 bases, with 5 bases of the junction left unmatched. The CDR3 protein is CASSLEGTGKNEQFF. In nucleotides, the CDR3 is TGCGCCAGCAGCTTGGAAGGGACAGGGAAGAATGAGCAGTTCTTC.

This clonotype occurred many times. The chain is built from TRBV11-2 and TRBJ2-3; D gene uncertain. The CDR3 covers 12 residues. Trimming pared 2 bases from V and 6 bases from J, leaving 6 bases between. Germline V lookup: CDR1 SGHAT, CDR2 FQNNGV. CDR3 sequence reads: CASSLFGDTQYF. The CDR3 DNA sequence: TGTGCCAGCAGCTTATTTGGGGATACGCAGTATTTT. The whole variable domain, filled in from reference TRBV11-2 and TRBJ2-3, reads EAGVAQSPRYKIIEKRQSVAFWCNPISGHATLYWYQQILGQGPKLLIQFQNNGVVDDSQLPKDRFSAERLKGVDSTLKIQPAKLEDSAVYLCASSLFGDTQYFGPGTRLTVL.

This clonotype was counted a few times. The CDR3, as DNA: TGCAGTGCTAGCCCCACCTTAAGCTCCTACAATGAGCAGTTCTTC. Residues: CSASPTLSSYNEQFF. The genes are TRBV20-1 and TRBJ2-1, with D unclear. V lost 3 bases and J lost 0, with 12 bases in between. CDR1 is DFQATT and CDR2 is SNEGSKA in the germline V gene (reference sequence). This CDR3 comprises 15 residues.

Regarding this clonotype: Possible read error: a much larger clone is one base away. The CDR3 spells CASSLSLLAGGGTGELFF. The CDR3 DNA reads as TGTGCCAGCAGTTTATCGTTACTAGCGGGAGGTGGGACCGGGGAGCTGTTTTTT. This chain connects TRBV28 to TRBJ2-2, with TRBD2 matching over 12 bases. V dropped 1 base and J dropped 5; count of bases not matched to a gene: 8. This CDR3 region has 18 residues. Per the germline V gene, CDR1 is MDHEN and CDR2 is SYDVKM.